Included here is one T cell receptor beta chain sequence, with context. The data belong to a study of blood T cell repertoires in COVID-19. Only in-frame clones appear in the TCRdb table, and some are missing; sequencing was by immunoSEQ multiplex PCR. This table has approximately 42,000 clones, around 80% appearing once. Germline-derived CDR1 and CDR2 are SGHVS and FQNEAQ. This CDR3 is 14 amino acids long. V was trimmed by 4 bases and J by 2 bases, leaving 10 bases between them. This sequence was found in a man older than 75 with acute or convalescent COVID-19. The chain combines TRBV7-8 with TRBJ2-3; D not certain. The sequenced sample was peripheral blood. This CDR3 is CASSYDGVTDTQYF. The CDR3 DNA reads as TGTGCCAGCAGCTACGACGGAGTCACAGATACGCAGTATTTT.